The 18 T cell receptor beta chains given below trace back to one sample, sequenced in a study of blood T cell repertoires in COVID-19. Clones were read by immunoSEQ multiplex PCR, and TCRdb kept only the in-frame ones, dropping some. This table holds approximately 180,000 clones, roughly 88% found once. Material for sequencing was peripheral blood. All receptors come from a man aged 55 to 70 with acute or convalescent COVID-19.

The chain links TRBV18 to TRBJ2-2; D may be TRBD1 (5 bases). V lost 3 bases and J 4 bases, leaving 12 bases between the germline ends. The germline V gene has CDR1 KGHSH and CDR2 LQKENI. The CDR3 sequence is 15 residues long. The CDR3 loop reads CASSPSGIGTGELFF. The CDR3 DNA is TGTGCCAGCTCACCTTCAGGGATCGGCACCGGGGAGCTGTTTTTT.

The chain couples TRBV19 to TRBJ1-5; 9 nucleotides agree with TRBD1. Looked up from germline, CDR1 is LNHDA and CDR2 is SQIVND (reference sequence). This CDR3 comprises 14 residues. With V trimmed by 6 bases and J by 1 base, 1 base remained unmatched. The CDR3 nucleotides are TGTGCCAGTAGGACAGGGGGGAGCAATCAGCCCCAGCATTTT. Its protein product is CASRTGGSNQPQHF. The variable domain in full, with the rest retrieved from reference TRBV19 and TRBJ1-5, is DGGITQSPKYLFRKEGQNVTLSCEQNLNHDAMYWYRQDPGQGLRLIYYSQIVNDFQKGDIAEGYSVSREKKESFPLTVTSAQKNPTAFYLCASRTGGSNQPQHFGDGTRLSIL.

The CDR3 here is CASSPGTGVQPQHF. CDR3 in DNA: TGTGCCAGCAGCCCCGGGACAGGGGTGCAGCCCCAGCATTTT. The rearrangement links TRBV7-9 to TRBJ1-5; 10 bases line up with TRBD1. V was clipped by 5 bases and J by 7 bases; unmatched bases: 5. The CDR3 is 14 residues long. The germline V gene encodes CDR1 SEHNR and CDR2 FQNEAQ (reference sequence). The full variable domain, its missing parts supplied by reference TRBV7-9 and TRBJ1-5, is DTGVSQNPRHKITKRGQNVTFRCDPISEHNRLYWYRQTLGQGPEFLTYFQNEAQLEKSRLLSDRFSAERPKGSFSTLEIQRTEQGDSAMYLCASSPGTGVQPQHFGDGTRLSIL.

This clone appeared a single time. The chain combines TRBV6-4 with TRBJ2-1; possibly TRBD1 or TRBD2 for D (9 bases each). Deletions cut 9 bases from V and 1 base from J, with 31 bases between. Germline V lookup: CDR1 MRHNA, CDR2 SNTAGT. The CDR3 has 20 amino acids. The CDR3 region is CASDLNRGRRAGGSYNEQFF. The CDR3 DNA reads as TGTGCCAGTGACTTGAACAGGGGGCGCAGGGCGGGAGGGTCCTACAATGAGCAGTTCTTC.

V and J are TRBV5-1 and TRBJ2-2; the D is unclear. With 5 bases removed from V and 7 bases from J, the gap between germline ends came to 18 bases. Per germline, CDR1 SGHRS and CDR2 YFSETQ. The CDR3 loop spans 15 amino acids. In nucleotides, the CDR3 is TGCGCCAGCAGGATTGAACGTTTTAGTATCGGGGAGCTGTTTTTT. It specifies CASRIERFSIGELFF.

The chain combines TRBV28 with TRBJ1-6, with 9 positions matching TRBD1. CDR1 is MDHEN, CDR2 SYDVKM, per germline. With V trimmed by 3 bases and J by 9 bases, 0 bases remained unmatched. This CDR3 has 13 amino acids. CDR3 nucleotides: TGTGCCAGCAGTTTGGACAGGGGTTCACCCCTCCACTTT. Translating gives CASSLDRGSPLHF.

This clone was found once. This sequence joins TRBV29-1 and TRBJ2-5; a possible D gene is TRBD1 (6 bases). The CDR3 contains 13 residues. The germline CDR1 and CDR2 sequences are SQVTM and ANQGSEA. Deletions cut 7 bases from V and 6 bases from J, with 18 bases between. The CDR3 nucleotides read TGCAGCGCGGACTCCAGGGGTAGGAAGACCCAGTACTTC. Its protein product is CSADSRGRKTQYF.

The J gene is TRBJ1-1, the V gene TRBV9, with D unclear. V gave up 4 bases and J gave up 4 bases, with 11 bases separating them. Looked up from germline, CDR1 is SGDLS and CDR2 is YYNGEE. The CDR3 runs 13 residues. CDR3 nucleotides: TGTGCCAGCAGCACCGAAACCGGCACTGAAGCTTTCTTT. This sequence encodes CASSTETGTEAFF.

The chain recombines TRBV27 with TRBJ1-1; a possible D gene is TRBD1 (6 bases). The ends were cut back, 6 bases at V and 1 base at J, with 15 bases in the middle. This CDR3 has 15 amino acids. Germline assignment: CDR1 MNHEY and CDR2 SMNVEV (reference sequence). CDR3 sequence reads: CASRRDTLANTEAFF. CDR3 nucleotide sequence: TGTGCCAGCAGGAGGGACACCTTAGCGAACACTGAAGCTTTCTTT.

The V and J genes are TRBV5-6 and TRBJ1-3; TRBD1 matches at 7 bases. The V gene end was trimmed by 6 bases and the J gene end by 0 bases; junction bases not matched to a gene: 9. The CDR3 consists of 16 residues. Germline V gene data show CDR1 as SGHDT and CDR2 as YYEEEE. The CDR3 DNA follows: TGTGCCAGCACCGGCCAGGGACAGAGCTCTGGAAACACCATATATTTT. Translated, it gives CASTGQGQSSGNTIYF.

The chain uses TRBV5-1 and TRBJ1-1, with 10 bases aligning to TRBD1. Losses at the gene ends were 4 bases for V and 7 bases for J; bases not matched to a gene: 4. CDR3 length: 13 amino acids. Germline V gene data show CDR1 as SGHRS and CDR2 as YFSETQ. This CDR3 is CASSPGQGREAFF. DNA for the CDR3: TGCGCCAGCAGCCCGGGACAGGGGCGTGAAGCTTTCTTT.

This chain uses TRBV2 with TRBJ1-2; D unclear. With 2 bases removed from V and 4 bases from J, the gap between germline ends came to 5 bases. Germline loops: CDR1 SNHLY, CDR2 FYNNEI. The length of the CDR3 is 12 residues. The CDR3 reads CASSEKAYGYTF. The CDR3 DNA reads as TGTGCCAGCAGTGAAAAAGCCTATGGCTACACCTTC.

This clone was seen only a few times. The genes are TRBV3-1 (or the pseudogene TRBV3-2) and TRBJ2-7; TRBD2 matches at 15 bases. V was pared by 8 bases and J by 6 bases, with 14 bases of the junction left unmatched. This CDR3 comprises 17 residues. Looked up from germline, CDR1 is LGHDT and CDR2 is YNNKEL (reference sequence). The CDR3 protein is CASSITGTSGRSPEQYF. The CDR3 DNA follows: TGTGCCAGCTCTATAACCGGGACTAGCGGGAGGAGTCCCGAGCAGTACTTC.

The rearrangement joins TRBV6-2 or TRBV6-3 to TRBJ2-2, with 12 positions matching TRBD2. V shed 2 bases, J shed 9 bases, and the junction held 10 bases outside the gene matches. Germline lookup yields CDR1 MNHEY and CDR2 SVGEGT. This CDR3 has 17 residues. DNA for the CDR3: TGTGCCAGCAGTTACCCATCTAGCGGGAGGGCCCCGTGGGAGCTGTTTTTT. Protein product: CASSYPSSGRAPWELFF.

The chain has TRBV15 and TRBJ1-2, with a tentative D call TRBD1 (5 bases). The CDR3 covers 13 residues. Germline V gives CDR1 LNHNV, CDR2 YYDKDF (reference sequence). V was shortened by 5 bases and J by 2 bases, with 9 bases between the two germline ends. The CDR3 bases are TGTGCCACCAGCCCCGGGGGAAACTATGGCTACACCTTC. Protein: CATSPGGNYGYTF. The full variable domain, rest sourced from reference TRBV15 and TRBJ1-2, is DAMVIQNPRYQVTQFGKPVTLSCSQTLNHNVMYWYQQKSSQAPKLLFHYYDKDFNNEADTPDNFQSRRPNTSFCFLDIRSPGLGDTAMYLCATSPGGNYGYTFGSGTRLTVV.

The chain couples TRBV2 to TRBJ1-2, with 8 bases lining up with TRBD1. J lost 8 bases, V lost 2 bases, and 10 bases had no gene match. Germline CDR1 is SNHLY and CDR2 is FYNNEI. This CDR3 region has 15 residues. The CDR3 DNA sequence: TGTGCCAGCAGTGAATTCCTCGGACAGGGAATAGGCTACACCTTC. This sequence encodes CASSEFLGQGIGYTF.

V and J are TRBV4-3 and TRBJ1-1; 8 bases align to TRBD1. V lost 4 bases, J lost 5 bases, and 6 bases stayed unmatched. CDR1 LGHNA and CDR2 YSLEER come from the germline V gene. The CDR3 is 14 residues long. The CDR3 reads CASSLETGVTEAFF. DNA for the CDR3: TGCGCCAGCAGCCTAGAGACAGGGGTGACTGAAGCTTTCTTT.

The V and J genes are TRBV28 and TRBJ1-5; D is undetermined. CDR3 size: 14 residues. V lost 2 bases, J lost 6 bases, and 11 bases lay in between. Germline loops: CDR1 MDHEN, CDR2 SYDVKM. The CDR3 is CASSLRQARQPQHF. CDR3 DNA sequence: TGTGCCAGCAGTTTACGGCAGGCTCGTCAGCCCCAGCATTTT.